These 20 T cell receptor beta chains originate from one sample sequenced in a study of shared clonotypes between healthy human individuals. Data came from immunoSEQ multiplex PCR; TCRdb stores just in-frame clones and leaves some out. The sample lists roughly 760,000 clones; about 74% were seen once. The sequencing input was memory CD4+ T cells sorted from blood. The sample's subset: CD45RA-negative fraction. The receptors derive from a woman between 25 and 40 years old in good health.

The chain joins TRBV5-6 to TRBJ2-3; D not resolved. The CDR3 covers 13 residues. V lost 4 bases, J lost 0 bases, and 6 bases lay in between. CDR1 and CDR2 (germline): SGHDT, YYEEEE. The CDR3 sequence is CASSRDSTDTQYF. The CDR3, as DNA: TGTGCCAGCAGCCGCGACAGCACAGATACGCAGTATTTT.

The chain links TRBV2 to TRBJ2-7, with 7 bases fitting TRBD1. CDR1 and CDR2 (germline): SNHLY, FYNNEI. This CDR3 spans 14 amino acids. The V segment lost 3 bases and the J segment 6 bases; nucleotides outside the gene matches: 8. The CDR3 bases are TGTGCCAGCAGTGAGTTAGGGGGCTTAGGCGAGCAGTACTTC. Translating it yields CASSELGGLGEQYF.

The count of this clone is one. V gene TRBV19 combines with J gene TRBJ1-4; 7 positions agree with TRBD1. The CDR3 is made up of 14 amino acids. Germline-derived CDR1 and CDR2 are LNHDA and SQIVND (reference sequence). Trimming took 9 bases from V and 3 from J; bases not matched to a gene: 7. CDR3 bases: TGTGCCAGCAACCAGGGGGTCGCTAATGAAAAACTGTTTTTT. It codes for CASNQGVANEKLFF.

This chain connects TRBV19 to TRBJ2-3; 7 bases agree with TRBD2. Germline CDR1 LNHDA, CDR2 SQIVND (reference sequence). V gave up 5 bases and J gave up 0 bases; unmatched junction bases: 11. The CDR3 is 17 residues long. CDR3 sequence: CASSRPRRELSTDTQYF. CDR3 DNA: TGTGCCAGTAGTCGCCCGAGGCGGGAGCTCAGCACAGATACGCAGTATTTT.

V and J are TRBV27 and TRBJ2-7; 8 bases line up with TRBD2. With 3 bases clipped from V and 1 base from J, the junction kept 5 bases outside the gene matches. The CDR3 has 15 amino acids. The germline V gene encodes CDR1 MNHEY and CDR2 SMNVEV (reference sequence). CDR3 coding DNA: TGTGCCAGCAGTTTCCGTAGCGGGGCGTCCTACGAGCAGTACTTC. This translates into CASSFRSGASYEQYF.

The chain couples TRBV19 to TRBJ2-1; 8 nucleotides align to TRBD2. Germline CDR1 LNHDA, CDR2 SQIVND (reference sequence). The CDR3 loop spans 14 amino acids. With V trimmed by 4 bases and J by 7 bases, 6 bases remained unmatched. Written as DNA, the CDR3 is TGTGCCAGTAGTAGAACTAGCGGATTGAATGAGCAGTTCTTC. The encoded protein is CASSRTSGLNEQFF.

CDR3 in DNA: TGCGCCAGCAGCTTCGCAGGTTTGGACACTGAAGCTTTCTTT. Translating it yields CASSFAGLDTEAFF. The V call is TRBV5-1, the J call TRBJ1-1; D is undetermined. The CDR3 runs 14 residues. V was pared by 2 bases and J by 3 bases, with 11 bases between. Germline values: CDR1 SGHRS, CDR2 YFSETQ. Based on the CDR3 plus reference TRBV5-1 and TRBJ1-1, the full variable domain is KAGVTQTPRYLIKTRGQQVTLSCSPISGHRSVSWYQQTPGQGLQFLFEYFSETQRNKGNFPGRFSGRQFSNSRSEMNVSTLELGDSALYLCASSFAGLDTEAFFGQGTRLTVV.

This rearrangement joins TRBV6-4 to TRBJ2-5; 11 bases agree with TRBD1. Germline CDR1 MRHNA, CDR2 SNTAGT. The CDR3 spans 16 residues. V lost 0 bases and J lost 3; bases outside the gene matches: 3. CDR3 nucleotide sequence: TGTGCCAGCAGTGACTCTCGGGACAGGGGGGAAGAGACCCAGTACTTC. This sequence encodes CASSDSRDRGEETQYF.

The rearrangement joins TRBV28 to TRBJ1-2; D is ambiguous. Germline CDR1 is MDHEN and CDR2 is SYDVKM. CDR3 length: 12 amino acids. Trimming removed 7 bases from V and 8 bases from J, with 14 bases in between. The chain's CDR3 is CASTRPALGYTF. The CDR3 bases are TGTGCCAGCACCCGGCCGGCTCTGGGCTACACCTTC.

The chain is built from TRBV2 and TRBJ1-1; D unresolved. Germline CDR1 SNHLY, CDR2 FYNNEI. This CDR3 is built from 14 residues. Trimming pared 7 bases from V and 0 bases from J, leaving 12 bases between. CDR3 sequence reads: CASTPGMMNTEAFF. The CDR3 region has the DNA TGTGCCAGCACTCCCGGAATGATGAACACTGAAGCTTTCTTT.

The rearrangement joins TRBV11-2 to TRBJ2-3, with D possibly called TRBD1 or TRBD2 (6 bases each). The CDR3 totals 16 residues. Germline V CDR1 and CDR2: SGHAT, FQNNGV. V dropped 4 bases and J dropped 2 bases, with 16 bases sitting between them. The CDR3 protein is CASSSAGAGPTDTQYF. CDR3 sequence (DNA): TGTGCCAGCAGCTCGGCAGGGGCGGGACCCACAGATACGCAGTATTTT. The full variable domain, with the rest looked up from reference TRBV11-2 and TRBJ2-3, is EAGVAQSPRYKIIEKRQSVAFWCNPISGHATLYWYQQILGQGPKLLIQFQNNGVVDDSQLPKDRFSAERLKGVDSTLKIQPAKLEDSAVYLCASSSAGAGPTDTQYFGPGTRLTVL.

In this sample, this clone turned up many times. The chain combines TRBV6-1 with TRBJ1-5; D ambiguous. V shed 3 bases and J shed 3 bases, with 9 bases lying between them. From germline, CDR1 is MNHNS and CDR2 SASEGT. There are 14 residues in the CDR3. CDR3 DNA: TGTGCCAGCAGTGATTTGGCATTCAATCAGCCCCAGCATTTT. Translation: CASSDLAFNQPQHF.

This chain uses TRBV15 with TRBJ2-7; D possibly uses TRBD1 or TRBD2 (5 bases each). The V and J ends lost 3 bases and 5 bases respectively, with 14 bases between them. The CDR3 length is 14 residues. Germline V CDR1 and CDR2: LNHNV, YYDKDF (reference sequence). CDR3 amino acids: CATSRDPGADEQYF. In DNA form, the CDR3 reads TGTGCCACCAGCAGGGATCCCGGGGCGGACGAGCAGTACTTC.

Points on this clone: Other nucleotide sequences in the sample specify the same CDR3. This chain uses TRBV5-1 with TRBJ2-2; TRBD1 is a possible D gene (6 bases). Germline V CDR1 and CDR2: SGHRS, YFSETQ. V was cut by 0 bases and J by 8 bases, with 11 bases left in between. This CDR3 region has 14 residues. The CDR3 is CASSLGTGTGELFF. CDR3 nucleotides: TGCGCCAGCAGCTTGGGCACCGGGACAGGGGAGCTGTTTTTT.

The chain couples TRBV5-1 to TRBJ2-2; 9 nucleotides align to TRBD1. The CDR3 has 16 residues. Germline CDR1 reads SGHRS; CDR2 reads YFSETQ. The trim removed 0 bases at V and 8 bases at J, leaving 8 bases unmatched. CDR3 loop: CASSLDADRGSGELFF. CDR3 DNA sequence: TGCGCCAGCAGCTTGGATGCGGACAGGGGATCGGGGGAGCTGTTTTTT. Variable domain in full (rest from reference TRBV5-1 and TRBJ2-2): KAGVTQTPRYLIKTRGQQVTLSCSPISGHRSVSWYQQTPGQGLQFLFEYFSETQRNKGNFPGRFSGRQFSNSRSEMNVSTLELGDSALYLCASSLDADRGSGELFFGEGSRLTVL.

The chain recombines TRBV6-5 with TRBJ2-2, with 7 bases fitting TRBD1. Germline V lookup: CDR1 MNHEY, CDR2 SVGAGI. The CDR3 consists of 13 residues. The ends lost 7 bases at V and 7 bases at J; junction bases unmatched: 6. CDR3 nucleotide sequence: TGTGCCAGCACTCGACAGGGTCACGGGGAGCTGTTTTTT. Translation gives CASTRQGHGELFF.

The gene calls are TRBV5-1 and TRBJ2-7; 8 nucleotides line up with TRBD2. V lost 2 bases to trimming and J lost 4 bases; unmatched junction nucleotides: 11. The germline V gene encodes CDR1 SGHRS and CDR2 YFSETQ. The CDR3 is made up of 16 amino acids. CDR3 coding DNA: TGCGCCAGCAGCTTTTTGGGGAGCGGGAGAATATACGAGCAGTACTTC. It codes for CASSFLGSGRIYEQYF.

The rearrangement uses TRBV4-1 and TRBJ2-5; 7 bases map to TRBD1. CDR3 length: 16 amino acids. With 0 bases clipped from V and 4 bases from J, the junction kept 8 bases outside the gene matches. CDR1 is MGHRA, CDR2 YSYEKL, per germline. The CDR3 spells CASSQDPRQGGETQYF. As DNA, the CDR3 is TGCGCCAGCAGCCAAGATCCGAGACAGGGCGGAGAGACCCAGTACTTC.

CDR3 in amino acids: CASSIPGQSRQETQYF. The CDR3 DNA reads as TGTGCCAGTAGTATCCCGGGACAGTCTAGGCAAGAGACCCAGTACTTC. The chain is built from TRBV19 and TRBJ2-5; 7 bases align to TRBD1. The CDR3 runs 16 residues. CDR1 and CDR2 from the germline V gene are LNHDA and SQIVND (reference sequence). V shed 3 bases, J shed 2 bases, and the junction held 9 bases outside the gene matches.

Points on this clone: Additional DNA sequences in this sample encode the identical CDR3. CDR3 DNA sequence: TGTGCCAGCAGCTTCCGAGGCACAGATACGCAGTATTTT. It is translated as CASSFRGTDTQYF. This chain connects TRBV7-9 to TRBJ2-3; D not certain. The CDR3 is 13 residues long. Germline V gene sequence: CDR1 SEHNR, CDR2 FQNEAQ (reference sequence). V was cut by 3 bases and J by 1 base, with 5 bases left in between.